This record covers a single T cell receptor beta chain. The antigen remains unidentified. The source of the sample is a study of response to subunit inactivated influenza vaccine. Study outcomes and limitations: New T cells are recruited in small numbers by each seasonal influenza vaccination, according to the authors' suggestion.

The CDR3 contains 14 residues. The J segment lost 5 bases and the V segment lost 2 bases, leaving 8 bases of the junction unmatched. Germline values: CDR1 SQVTM, CDR2 ANQGSEA. Each CDR3 protein gets one entry after TCRdb re-called the RT-PCR reads with MiXCR. The sample contains 650,000 or so distinct CDR3 sequences, approximately 14% of which appear only once. Sequencing used PBMCs from blood, obtained approximately 15 days before vaccination. This TCR was recovered from a man aged 45 to 65 who received an inactivated influenza vaccine. The rearrangement joins TRBV29-1 to TRBJ1-1; TRBD1 matches 7 bases. The CDR3 DNA reads as TGCAGCGTTGAATCTGTGAGGGGGCGAACTGAAGCTTTCTTT. Translated: CSVESVRGRTEAFF.